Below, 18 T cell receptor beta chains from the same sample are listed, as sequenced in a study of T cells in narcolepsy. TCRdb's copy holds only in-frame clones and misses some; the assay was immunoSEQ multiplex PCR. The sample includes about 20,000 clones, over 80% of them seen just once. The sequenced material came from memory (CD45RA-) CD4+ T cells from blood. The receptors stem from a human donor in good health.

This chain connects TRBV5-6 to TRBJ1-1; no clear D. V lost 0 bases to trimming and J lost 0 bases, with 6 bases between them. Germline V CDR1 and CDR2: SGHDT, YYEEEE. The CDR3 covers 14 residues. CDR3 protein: CASSLVSLNTEAFF. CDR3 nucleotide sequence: TGTGCCAGCAGCTTGGTTTCGTTGAACACTGAAGCTTTCTTT.

CDR3 coding DNA: TGCGCCAGCAGCTTGGGAGGTGGCGGGATCGCGACGGGGTCCTACAATGAGCAGTTCTTC. Amino acid sequence: CASSLGGGGIATGSYNEQFF. This sequence joins TRBV5-1 and TRBJ2-1, with D possibly matching TRBD2 (6 bases). Germline CDR1 reads SGHRS; CDR2 reads YFSETQ. Trimming stripped 0 bases from V and 1 base from J, with 23 bases between. This CDR3 is 20 amino acids long.

The CDR3 region has the DNA TGTGCCAGCAGCTTAGGATTGGGGGAAGGGGGCTACACCTTC. Translated: CASSLGLGEGGYTF. The J gene is TRBJ1-2, the V gene TRBV7-8, with D perhaps TRBD1 (5 bases). This CDR3 is built from 14 residues. V dropped 1 base and J dropped 8 bases, with 14 bases sitting between them. Per germline, CDR1 SGHVS and CDR2 FQNEAQ.

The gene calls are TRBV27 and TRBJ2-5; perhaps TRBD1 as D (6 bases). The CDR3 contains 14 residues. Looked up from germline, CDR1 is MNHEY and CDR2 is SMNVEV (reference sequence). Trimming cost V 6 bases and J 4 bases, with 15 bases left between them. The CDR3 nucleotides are TGTGCCAGCAGGGGGTCAGGGGACGTAGAGACCCAGTACTTC. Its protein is CASRGSGDVETQYF.

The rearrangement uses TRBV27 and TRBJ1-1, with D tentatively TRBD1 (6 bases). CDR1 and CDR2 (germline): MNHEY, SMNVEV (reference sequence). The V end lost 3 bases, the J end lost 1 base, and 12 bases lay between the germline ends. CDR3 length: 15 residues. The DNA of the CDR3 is TGTGCCAGCAGTTTCCTGGTCAGGGGGAACACTGAAGCTTTCTTT. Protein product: CASSFLVRGNTEAFF.

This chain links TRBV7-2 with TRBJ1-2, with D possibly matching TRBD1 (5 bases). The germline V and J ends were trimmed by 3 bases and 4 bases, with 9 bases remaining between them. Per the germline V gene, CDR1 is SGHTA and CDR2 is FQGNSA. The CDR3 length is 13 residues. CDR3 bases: TGTGCCAGCAGCTTCCCAGGGAGCTATGGCTACACCTTC. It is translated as CASSFPGSYGYTF.

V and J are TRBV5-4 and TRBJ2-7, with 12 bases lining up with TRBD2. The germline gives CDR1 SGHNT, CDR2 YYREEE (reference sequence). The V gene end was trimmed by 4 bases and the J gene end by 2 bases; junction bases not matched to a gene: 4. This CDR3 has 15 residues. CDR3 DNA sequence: TGTGCCAGCAGCCCACGGACTAGCGGGGCCTACGAGCAGTACTTC. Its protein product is CASSPRTSGAYEQYF.

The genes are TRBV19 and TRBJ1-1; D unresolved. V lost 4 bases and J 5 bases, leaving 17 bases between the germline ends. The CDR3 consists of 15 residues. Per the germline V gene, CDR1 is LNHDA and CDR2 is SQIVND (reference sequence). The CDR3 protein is CASSNRNISQTEAFF. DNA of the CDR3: TGTGCCAGTAGTAATCGAAATATAAGCCAAACTGAAGCTTTCTTT.

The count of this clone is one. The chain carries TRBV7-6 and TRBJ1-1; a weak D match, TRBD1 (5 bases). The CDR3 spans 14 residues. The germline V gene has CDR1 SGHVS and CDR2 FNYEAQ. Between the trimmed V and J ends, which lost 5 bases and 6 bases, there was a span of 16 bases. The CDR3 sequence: CASSGPGRISEAFF. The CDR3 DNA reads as TGTGCCAGCAGCGGCCCGGGGCGAATATCTGAAGCTTTCTTT.

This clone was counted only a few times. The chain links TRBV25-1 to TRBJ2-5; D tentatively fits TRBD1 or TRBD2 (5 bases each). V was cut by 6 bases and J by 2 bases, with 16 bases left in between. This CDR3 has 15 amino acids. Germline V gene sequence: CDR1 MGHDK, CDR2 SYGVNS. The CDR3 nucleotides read TGTGCCAGCAGCCACTATAGAGGGGTACAAGAGACCCAGTACTTC. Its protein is CASSHYRGVQETQYF.

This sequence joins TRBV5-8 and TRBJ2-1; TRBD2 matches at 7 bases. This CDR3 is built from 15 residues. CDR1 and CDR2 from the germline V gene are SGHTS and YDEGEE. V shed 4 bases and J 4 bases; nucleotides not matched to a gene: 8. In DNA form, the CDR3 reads TGTGCCAGCAGCCCGGGGGGTGACCCTTACAATGAGCAGTTCTTC. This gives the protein CASSPGGDPYNEQFF.

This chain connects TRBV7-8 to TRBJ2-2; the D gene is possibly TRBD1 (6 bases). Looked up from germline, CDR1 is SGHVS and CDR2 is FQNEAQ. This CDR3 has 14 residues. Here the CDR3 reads CAAGGSGITGELFF. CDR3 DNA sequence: TGTGCAGCTGGGGGCTCCGGGATAACCGGGGAGCTGTTTTTT.

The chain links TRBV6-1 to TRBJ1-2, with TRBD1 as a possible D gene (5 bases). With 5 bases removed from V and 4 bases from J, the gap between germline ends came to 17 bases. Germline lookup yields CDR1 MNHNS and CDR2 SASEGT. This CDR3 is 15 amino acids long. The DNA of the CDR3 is TGTGCCAGCAGTTCCCCAACCGGGGCTTTCTATGGCTACACCTTC. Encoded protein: CASSSPTGAFYGYTF.

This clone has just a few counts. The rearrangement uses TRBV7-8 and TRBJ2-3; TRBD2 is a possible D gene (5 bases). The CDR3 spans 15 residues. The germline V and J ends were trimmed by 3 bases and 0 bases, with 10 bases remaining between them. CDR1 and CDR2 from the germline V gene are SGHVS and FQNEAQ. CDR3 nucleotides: TGTGCCAGCAGCTTCGCTAGAGGGAGCACAGATACGCAGTATTTT. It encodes CASSFARGSTDTQYF.

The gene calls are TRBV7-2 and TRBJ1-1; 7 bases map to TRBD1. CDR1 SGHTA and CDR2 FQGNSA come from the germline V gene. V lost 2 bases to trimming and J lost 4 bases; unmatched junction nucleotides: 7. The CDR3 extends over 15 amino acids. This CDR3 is CASSLNTGAFTEAFF. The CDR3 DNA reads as TGTGCCAGCAGCTTAAATACAGGGGCTTTCACTGAAGCTTTCTTT.

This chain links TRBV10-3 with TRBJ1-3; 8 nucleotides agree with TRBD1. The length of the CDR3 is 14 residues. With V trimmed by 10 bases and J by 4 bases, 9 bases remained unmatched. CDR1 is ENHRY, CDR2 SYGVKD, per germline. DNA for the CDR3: TGTGCCAGCCACGGAAGACAGGGGGGAAACACCATATATTTT. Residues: CASHGRQGGNTIYF.

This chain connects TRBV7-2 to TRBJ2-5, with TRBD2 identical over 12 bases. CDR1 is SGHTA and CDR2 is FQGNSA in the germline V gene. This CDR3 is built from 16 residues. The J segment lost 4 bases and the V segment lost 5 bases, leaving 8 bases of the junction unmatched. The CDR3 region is CASSPLAGGRAETQYF. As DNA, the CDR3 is TGTGCCAGCAGCCCTCTAGCGGGAGGGCGGGCAGAGACCCAGTACTTC.

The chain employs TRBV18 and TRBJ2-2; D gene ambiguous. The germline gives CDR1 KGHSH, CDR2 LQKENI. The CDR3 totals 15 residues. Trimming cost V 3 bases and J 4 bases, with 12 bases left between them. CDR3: CASSPADTITGELFF. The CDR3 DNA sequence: TGTGCCAGCTCACCGGCAGACACCATCACCGGGGAGCTGTTTTTT.